This note documents a single T cell receptor (beta chain) sequence. This was the immunoSEQ v3.0 assay at survey level. The method was immunoSEQ multiplex PCR; TCRdb's version includes in-frame clones alone and lacks a portion of them. The table records over 25,000 clones, 97% of them present only once. The source of the sample is a study of long-term antiretroviral therapy in people with HIV. Trimming removed 0 bases from V and 8 bases from J; junction bases left unmatched: 8. Germline CDR1 LGHNA, CDR2 YSLEER. This CDR3 has 16 residues. The TCR comes from a young man with HIV. The chain is built from TRBV4-3 and TRBJ2-1; 9 nucleotides match TRBD1. The starting material was unsorted PBMCs, obtained 7.6 years after starting antiretroviral therapy. CDR3 region: CASSQEGTGRRDEQFF. The CDR3 coding sequence is TGCGCCAGCAGCCAAGAGGGGACAGGGAGACGGGATGAGCAGTTCTTC.